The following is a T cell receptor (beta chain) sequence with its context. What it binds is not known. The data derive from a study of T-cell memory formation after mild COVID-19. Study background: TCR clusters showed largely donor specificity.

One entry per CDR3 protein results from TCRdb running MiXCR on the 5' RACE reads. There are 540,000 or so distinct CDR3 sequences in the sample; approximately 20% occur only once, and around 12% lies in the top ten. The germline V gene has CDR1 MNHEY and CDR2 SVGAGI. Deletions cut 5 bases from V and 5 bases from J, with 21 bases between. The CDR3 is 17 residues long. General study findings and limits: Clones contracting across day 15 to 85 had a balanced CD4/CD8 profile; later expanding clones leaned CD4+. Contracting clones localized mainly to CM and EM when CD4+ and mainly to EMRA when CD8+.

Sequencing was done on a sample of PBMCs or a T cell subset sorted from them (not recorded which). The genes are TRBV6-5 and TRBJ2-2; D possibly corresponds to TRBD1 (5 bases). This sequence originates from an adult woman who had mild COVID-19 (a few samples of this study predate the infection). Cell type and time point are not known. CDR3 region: CASSHDRSAPRTGELFF. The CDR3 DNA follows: TGTGCCAGCAGTCATGACAGATCTGCCCCAAGGACCGGGGAGCTGTTTTTT.